This is a list of T cell receptor beta chains from one sample in a study of T cell repertoires in cytomegalovirus infection. TCRdb passed the reads through MiXCR, listing each CDR3 protein once. The sample includes some 97,000 distinct CDR3 sequences, 20% to 30% of them seen just once. The sequenced material came from CD8+ T cells from PBMCs. These TCRs come from a human donor in good health (CMV status not recorded). Some clones in this sample may be carry-over from other donors' samples. The conserved cysteine and the conserved F or W are not part of the CDR3 here. A D gene is named only where the DNA matches it firmly. Expanded clones get a size class; other rows say once, few or many, or leave the size out.

TRBV7-9	TRBJ1-1	NA	many	ASSFVPGLMGTEAF
TRBV28	TRBJ2-7	TRBD1	few	ASSPIGTGPSYEQY
TRBV7-6	TRBJ2-7	NA	NA	ASSHRPGGEEQY
TRBV4-1	TRBJ2-6	NA	few	ASSQDNVPGLGRANVLT
TRBV12-5	TRBJ1-4	NA	many	ASGHSGTVNEKLF
TRBV7-9	TRBJ2-1	NA	NA	ASTGEGGPNEQF
TRBV7-9	TRBJ1-5	NA	few	ASSQGGVYQPQH
TRBV7-9	TRBJ1-2	NA	NA	ASSPASDPDYGYT
TRBV27	TRBJ1-6	NA	few	ASSLTGRGLH
TRBV12-5	TRBJ2-3	TRBD2	NA	ASGAGTTSTDTQY
TRBV15	TRBJ1-5	NA	many	ATTVDMGNQPQH
TRBV30	TRBJ2-7	TRBD1	NA	AWRNRGYYEQY
TRBV2	TRBJ2-7	NA	NA	ASSASRPYEQY
TRBV7-2	TRBJ2-6	TRBD1	many	ASSLRTGSRGANVLT
TRBV28	TRBJ2-7	NA	NA	ASSTDREDEQY
TRBV7-6	TRBJ1-1	NA	NA	ASSVSAGYTEAF
TRBV29-1	TRBJ2-3	NA	NA	SAGRSGSLGDTQY
TRBV20-1	TRBJ1-2	NA	NA	SAGPAPNYGYT